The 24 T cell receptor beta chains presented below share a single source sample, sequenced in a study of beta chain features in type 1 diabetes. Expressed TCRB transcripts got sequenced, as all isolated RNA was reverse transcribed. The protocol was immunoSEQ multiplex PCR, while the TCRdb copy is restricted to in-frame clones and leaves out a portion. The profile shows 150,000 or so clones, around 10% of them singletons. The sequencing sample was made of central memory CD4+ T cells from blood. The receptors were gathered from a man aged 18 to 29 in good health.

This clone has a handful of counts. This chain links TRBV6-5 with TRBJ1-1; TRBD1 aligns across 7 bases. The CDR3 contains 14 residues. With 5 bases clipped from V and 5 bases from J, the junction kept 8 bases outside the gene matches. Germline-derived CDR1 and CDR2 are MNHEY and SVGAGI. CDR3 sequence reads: CASSPPGQRTEAFF. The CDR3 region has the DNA TGTGCCAGCAGTCCTCCGGGACAGCGGACTGAAGCTTTCTTT.

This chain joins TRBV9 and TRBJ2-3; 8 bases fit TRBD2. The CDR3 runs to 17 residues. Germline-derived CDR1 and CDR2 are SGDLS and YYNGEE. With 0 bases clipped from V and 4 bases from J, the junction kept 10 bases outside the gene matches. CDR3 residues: CASSVDPSGGWADTQYF. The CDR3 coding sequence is TGTGCCAGCAGCGTAGATCCCAGCGGGGGTTGGGCAGATACGCAGTATTTT.

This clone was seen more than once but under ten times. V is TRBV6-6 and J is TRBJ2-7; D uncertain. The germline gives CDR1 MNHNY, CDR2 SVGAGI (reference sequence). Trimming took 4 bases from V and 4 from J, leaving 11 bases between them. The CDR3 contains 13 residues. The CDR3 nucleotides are TGTGCCAGCAGTTTAAGGTCGGAATACGAGCAGTACTTC. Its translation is CASSLRSEYEQYF.

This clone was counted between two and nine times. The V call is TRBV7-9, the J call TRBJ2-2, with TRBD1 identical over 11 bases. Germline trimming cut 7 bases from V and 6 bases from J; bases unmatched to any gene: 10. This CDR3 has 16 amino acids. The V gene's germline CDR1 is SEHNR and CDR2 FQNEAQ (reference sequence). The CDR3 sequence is CASTGWGQGESGELFF. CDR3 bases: TGTGCCAGCACCGGATGGGGACAGGGGGAGTCCGGGGAGCTGTTTTTT.

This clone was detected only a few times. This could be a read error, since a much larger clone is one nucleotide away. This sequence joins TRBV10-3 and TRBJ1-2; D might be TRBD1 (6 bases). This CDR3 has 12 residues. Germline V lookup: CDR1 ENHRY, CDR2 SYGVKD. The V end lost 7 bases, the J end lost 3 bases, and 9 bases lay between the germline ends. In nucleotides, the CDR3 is TGTGCCATCAACAGGGCTTACTATGGCTACACCTTC. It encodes CAINRAYYGYTF.

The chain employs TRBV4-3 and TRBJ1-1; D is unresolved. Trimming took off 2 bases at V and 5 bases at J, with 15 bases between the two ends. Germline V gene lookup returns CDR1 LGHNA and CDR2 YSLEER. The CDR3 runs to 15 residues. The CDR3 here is CASSQNIGIGTEAFF. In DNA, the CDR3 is TGCGCCAGCAGCCAAAATATCGGGATCGGGACTGAAGCTTTCTTT.

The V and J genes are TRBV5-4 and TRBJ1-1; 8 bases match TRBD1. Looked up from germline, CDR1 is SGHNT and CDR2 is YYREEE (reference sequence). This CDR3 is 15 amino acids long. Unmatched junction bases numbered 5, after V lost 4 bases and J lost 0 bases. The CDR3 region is CASSVRQGMNTEAFF. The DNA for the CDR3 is TGTGCCAGCAGCGTCCGACAGGGGATGAACACTGAAGCTTTCTTT.

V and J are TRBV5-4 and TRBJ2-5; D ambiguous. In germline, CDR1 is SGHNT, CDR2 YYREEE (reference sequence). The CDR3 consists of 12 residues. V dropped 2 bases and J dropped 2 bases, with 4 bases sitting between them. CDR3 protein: CASSFVQETQYF. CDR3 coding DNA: TGTGCCAGCAGCTTCGTACAAGAGACCCAGTACTTC.

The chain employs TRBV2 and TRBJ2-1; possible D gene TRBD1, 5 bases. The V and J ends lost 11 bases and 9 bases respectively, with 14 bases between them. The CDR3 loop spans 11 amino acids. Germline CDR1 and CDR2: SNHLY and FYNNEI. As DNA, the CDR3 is TGTGCCGGATCAGGGCTCAGTGAGCAGTTCTTC. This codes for CAGSGLSEQFF.

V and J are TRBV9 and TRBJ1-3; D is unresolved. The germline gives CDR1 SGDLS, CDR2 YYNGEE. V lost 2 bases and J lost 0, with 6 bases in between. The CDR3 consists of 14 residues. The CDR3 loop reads CASSVYGSGNTIYF. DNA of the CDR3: TGTGCCAGCAGCGTTTACGGCTCTGGAAACACCATATATTTT.

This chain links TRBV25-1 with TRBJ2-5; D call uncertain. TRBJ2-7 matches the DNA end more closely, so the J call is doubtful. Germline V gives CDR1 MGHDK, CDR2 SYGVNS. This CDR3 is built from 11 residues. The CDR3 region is CASSGYYEQYF. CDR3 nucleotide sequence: TGTGCCAGCAGTGGTTACTACGAGCAGTACTTC.

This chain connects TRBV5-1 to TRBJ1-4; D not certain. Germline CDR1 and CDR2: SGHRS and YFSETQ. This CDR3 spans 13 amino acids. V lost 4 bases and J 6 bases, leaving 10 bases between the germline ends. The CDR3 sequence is CASSPEGYEKLFF. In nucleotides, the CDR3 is TGCGCCAGCAGCCCGGAGGGCTATGAAAAACTGTTTTTT.

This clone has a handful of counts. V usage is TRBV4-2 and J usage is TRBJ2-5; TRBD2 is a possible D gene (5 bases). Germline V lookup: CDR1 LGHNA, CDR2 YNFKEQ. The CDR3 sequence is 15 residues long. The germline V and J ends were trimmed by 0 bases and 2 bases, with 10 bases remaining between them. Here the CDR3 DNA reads TGTGCCAGCAGCCAAGAACCTAGCAGACAAGAGACCCAGTACTTC. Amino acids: CASSQEPSRQETQYF.

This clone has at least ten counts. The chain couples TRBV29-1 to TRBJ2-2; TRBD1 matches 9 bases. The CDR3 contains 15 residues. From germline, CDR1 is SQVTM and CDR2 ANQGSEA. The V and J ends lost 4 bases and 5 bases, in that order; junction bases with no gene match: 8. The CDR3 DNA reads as TGCAGCGTTGTAGAACAGGGGGCCGGGACCGGGGAGCTGTTTTTT. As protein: CSVVEQGAGTGELFF.

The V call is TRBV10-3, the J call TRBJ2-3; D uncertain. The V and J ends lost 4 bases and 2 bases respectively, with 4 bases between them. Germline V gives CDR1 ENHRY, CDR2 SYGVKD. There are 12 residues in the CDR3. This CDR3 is CAISGTTDTQYF. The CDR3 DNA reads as TGTGCCATCAGTGGGACCACAGATACGCAGTATTTT.

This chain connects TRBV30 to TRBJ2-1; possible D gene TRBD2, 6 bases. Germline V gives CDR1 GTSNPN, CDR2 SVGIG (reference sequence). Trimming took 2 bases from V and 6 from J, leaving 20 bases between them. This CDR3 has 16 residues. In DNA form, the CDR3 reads TGTGCCTGGAGTAGAAAGTGGACGCCCGGGGGCAATGAGCAGTTCTTC. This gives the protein CAWSRKWTPGGNEQFF. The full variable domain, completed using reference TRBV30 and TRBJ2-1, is SQTIHQWPATLVQPVGSPLSLECTVEGTSNPNLYWYRQAAGRGLQLLFYSVGIGQISSEVPQNLSASRPQDRQFILSSKKLLLSDSGFYLCAWSRKWTPGGNEQFFGPGTRLTVL.

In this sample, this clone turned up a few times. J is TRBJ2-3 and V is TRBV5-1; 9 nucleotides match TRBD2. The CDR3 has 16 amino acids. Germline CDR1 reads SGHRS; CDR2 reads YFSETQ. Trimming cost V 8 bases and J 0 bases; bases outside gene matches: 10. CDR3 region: CASAREAGGSTDTQYF. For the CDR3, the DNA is TGCGCCAGTGCCCGAGAAGCGGGGGGTAGCACAGATACGCAGTATTTT. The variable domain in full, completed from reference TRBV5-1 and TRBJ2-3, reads KAGVTQTPRYLIKTRGQQVTLSCSPISGHRSVSWYQQTPGQGLQFLFEYFSETQRNKGNFPGRFSGRQFSNSRSEMNVSTLELGDSALYLCASAREAGGSTDTQYFGPGTRLTVL.

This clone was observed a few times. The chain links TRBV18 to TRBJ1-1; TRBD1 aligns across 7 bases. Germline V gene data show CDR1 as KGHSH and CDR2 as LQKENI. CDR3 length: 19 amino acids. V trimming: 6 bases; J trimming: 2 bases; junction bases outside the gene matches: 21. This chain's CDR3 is CASSLKGPGGGQSNTEAFF. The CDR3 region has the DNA TGTGCCAGCTCGCTTAAAGGTCCAGGAGGGGGACAGTCTAACACTGAAGCTTTCTTT.

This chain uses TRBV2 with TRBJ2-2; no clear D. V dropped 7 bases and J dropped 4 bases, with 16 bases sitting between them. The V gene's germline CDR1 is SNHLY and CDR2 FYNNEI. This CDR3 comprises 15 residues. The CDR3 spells CASKSESRGTGELFF. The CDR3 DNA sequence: TGTGCCAGCAAAAGCGAATCACGCGGCACCGGGGAGCTGTTTTTT.

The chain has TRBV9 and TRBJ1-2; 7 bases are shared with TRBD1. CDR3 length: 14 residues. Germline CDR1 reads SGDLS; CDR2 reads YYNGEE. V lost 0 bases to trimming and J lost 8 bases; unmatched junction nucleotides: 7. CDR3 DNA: TGTGCCAGCAGCGTAGGAGACAGGGTCAACGGCTACACCTTC. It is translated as CASSVGDRVNGYTF.

Here the CDR3 DNA reads TGTGCCAGTAAGATTCTTCGAACTAGCGGGGGGCCCGTCAGATACTTC. This gives the protein CASKILRTSGGPVRYF. This chain links TRBV19 with TRBJ2-7; TRBD2 agrees at 12 bases. The germline V gene has CDR1 LNHDA and CDR2 SQIVND (reference sequence). CDR3 length equals 16 residues. The V segment lost 7 bases and the J segment 13 bases; nucleotides outside the gene matches: 20. Looking up the rest from reference TRBV19 and TRBJ2-7 gives the full variable domain: DGGITQSPKYLFRKEGQNVTLSCEQNLNHDAMYWYRQDPGQGLRLIYYSQIVNDFQKGDIAEGYSVSREKKESFPLTVTSAQKNPTAFYLCASKILRTSGGPVRYFGPGTRLTVT.

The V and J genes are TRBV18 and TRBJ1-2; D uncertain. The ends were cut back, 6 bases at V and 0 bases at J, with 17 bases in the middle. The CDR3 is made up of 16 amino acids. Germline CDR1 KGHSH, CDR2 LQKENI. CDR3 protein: CASSPDSIRTNYGYTF. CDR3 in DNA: TGTGCCAGCTCCCCCGACTCTATCCGAACTAACTATGGCTACACCTTC.

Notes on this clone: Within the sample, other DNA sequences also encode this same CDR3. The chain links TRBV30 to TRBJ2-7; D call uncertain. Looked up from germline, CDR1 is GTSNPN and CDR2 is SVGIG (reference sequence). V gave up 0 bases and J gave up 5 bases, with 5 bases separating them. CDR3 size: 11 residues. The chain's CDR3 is CAWSVSHEQYF. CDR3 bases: TGTGCCTGGAGTGTAAGTCACGAGCAGTACTTC.

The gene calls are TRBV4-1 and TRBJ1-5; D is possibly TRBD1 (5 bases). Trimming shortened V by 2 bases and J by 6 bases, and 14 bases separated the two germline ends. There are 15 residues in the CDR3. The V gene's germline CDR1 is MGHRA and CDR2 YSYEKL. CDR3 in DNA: TGCGCCAGCAGCCAAAACGGCCAGGGAGGTCAGCCCCAGCATTTT. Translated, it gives CASSQNGQGGQPQHF.